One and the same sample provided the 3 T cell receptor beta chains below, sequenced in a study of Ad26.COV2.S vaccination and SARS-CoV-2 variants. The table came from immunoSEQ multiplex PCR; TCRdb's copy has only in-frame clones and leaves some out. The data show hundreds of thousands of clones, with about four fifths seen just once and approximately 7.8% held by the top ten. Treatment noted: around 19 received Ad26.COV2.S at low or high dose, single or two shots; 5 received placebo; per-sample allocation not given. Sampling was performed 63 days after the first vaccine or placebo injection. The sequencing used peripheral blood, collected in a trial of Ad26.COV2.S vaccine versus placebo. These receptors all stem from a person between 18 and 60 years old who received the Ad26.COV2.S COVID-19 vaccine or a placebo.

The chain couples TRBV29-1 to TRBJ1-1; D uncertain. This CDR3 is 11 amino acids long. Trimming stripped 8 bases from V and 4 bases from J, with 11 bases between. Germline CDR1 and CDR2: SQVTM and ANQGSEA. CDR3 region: CSIPVGTEAFF. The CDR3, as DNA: TGCAGCATCCCTGTGGGCACTGAAGCTTTCTTT. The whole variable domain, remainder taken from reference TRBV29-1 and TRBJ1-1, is SAVISQKPSRDICQRGTSLTIQCQVDSQVTMMFWYRQQPGQSLTLIATANQGSEATYESGFVIDKFPISRPNLTFSTLTVSNMSPEDSSIYLCSIPVGTEAFFGQGTRLTVV.

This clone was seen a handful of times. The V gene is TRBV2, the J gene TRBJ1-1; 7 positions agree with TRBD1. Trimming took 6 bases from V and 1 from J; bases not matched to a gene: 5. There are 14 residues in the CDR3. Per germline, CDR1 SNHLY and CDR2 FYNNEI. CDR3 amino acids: CASREQGTNTEAFF. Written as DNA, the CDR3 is TGTGCCAGCAGAGAACAGGGGACGAACACTGAAGCTTTCTTT.

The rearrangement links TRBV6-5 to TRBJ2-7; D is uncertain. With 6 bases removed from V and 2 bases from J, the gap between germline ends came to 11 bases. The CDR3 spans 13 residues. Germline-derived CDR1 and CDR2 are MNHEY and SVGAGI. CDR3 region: CASSPQAAYEQYF. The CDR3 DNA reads TGTGCCAGCAGCCCCCAGGCTGCCTACGAGCAGTACTTC.